This T cell receptor (beta chain) is from a study of cytomegalovirus exposure and HLA in healthy donors. Study information: The 110 or so validation repertoires used a platform that matched the one used for the 550 to 800 first-cohort repertoires, as a later analysis reported.

Germline V gene data show CDR1 as SGHDT and CDR2 as YYEEEE. The length of the CDR3 is 14 residues. The V and J ends lost 4 bases and 7 bases respectively, with 15 bases between them. General study points: CMV antigen specificity was confirmed in vitro for three CMV-associated chains. Over 150 TCR beta chains were listed as cytomegalovirus-associated.

Measured with immunoSEQ multiplex PCR; TCRdb has only the in-frame clones, and not every one. The table shows approximately 280,000 clones, with approximately 86% occurring only once. Remarks on this clone: The target antigen is unknown.

This TCR derives from a young woman in good health and CMV-seronegative. The gene calls are TRBV5-6 and TRBJ1-5; D may be TRBD1 (6 bases). Material: PBMCs. CDR3 DNA sequence: TGTGCCAGCAGCGAGACAACAGGGTTACAGCCCCAGCATTTT. This gives the protein CASSETTGLQPQHF.